This TCR beta chain was profiled in a study of molecular identifiers for immune sequencing clone quantification. Study overall: Across replicate runs, RNA obtained from about 19,000 or 110,000 naive CD8 cells was divided into five, with four undergoing sequencing.

This clonotype was observed many times. Its antigen is as yet unknown. Notes on the study in general: Effector cells kept over 98% of their molecules in clones above 20 RNA copies, while naive cells kept under 1% there. Jurkat TCR RNA spiked in from one cell could reportedly be detected among 900,000 or so naive cells.

TCRdb analysed the PCR reads with MiXCR anew, one entry per CDR3 protein. The data hold 70,000 to 95,000 distinct CDR3 sequences, with over 15% observed a single time. CDR1 MDHEN and CDR2 SYDVKM come from the germline V gene. The length of the CDR3 is 17 residues. V was pared by 3 bases and J by 4 bases, with 13 bases of the junction left unmatched. Material: naive CD8+ T cells from blood, with Jurkat cell RNA spiked in. Subset meaning: FACS-sorted CD8+CD4-CCR7+CD45RA+ naive T cells. V and J are TRBV28 and TRBJ2-7; 9 bases agree with TRBD1. This sequence was found in a human donor in good health. Some libraries in this study had Jurkat cell RNA spiked in. The CDR3 nucleotides read TGTGCCAGCAGTTTTGCTCGGTCCGGGACAGGGTGGTACGAGCAGTACTTC. It specifies CASSFARSGTGWYEQYF.